This record concerns one T cell receptor (beta chain) sequence. The sample belongs to a study of control samples from healthy donors and cancer patients. The protocol was immunoSEQ multiplex PCR, while the TCRdb copy is restricted to in-frame clones and leaves out a portion. The profile shows roughly 120,000 clones, roughly 92% of them singletons. The V end was cut by 1 base, the J end by 7 bases, with 11 bases between. Per the germline V gene, CDR1 is SGHTA and CDR2 is FQGNSA. This CDR3 contains 14 residues. The sequenced sample was blood. The chain recombines TRBV7-2 with TRBJ1-5; no definite D call. The receptor was isolated from a young man in good health. The CDR3 coding sequence is TGTGCCAGCAGCTTAGGGGGTTGGGTCCAGCCCCAGCATTTT. It specifies CASSLGGWVQPQHF.